This T cell receptor (beta chain) was found in a study of blood T cell repertoires in COVID-19. This CDR3 is 13 amino acids long. CDR1 is SGHAT and CDR2 is FQNNGV in the germline V gene. V shed 5 bases and J 7 bases; nucleotides not matched to a gene: 4. Only in-frame clones appear in the TCRdb table, and some are missing; sequencing was by immunoSEQ multiplex PCR. The sample carries some 150,000 clones, 88% recorded once. This sequence originates from a woman aged 25 to 39 with acute COVID-19. Sequenced input: PBMCs or T cells enriched from blood (not recorded which). The V and J genes are TRBV11-2 and TRBJ1-5; 8 positions agree with TRBD1. The CDR3 is CASSQDRDQPQHF. The CDR3 DNA is TGTGCCAGCAGCCAGGACAGGGACCAGCCCCAGCATTTT.